A selection of T cell receptor beta chains follows, all from one sample in a study of T cell changes during pregnancy in multiple sclerosis. Sequencing used immunoSEQ multiplex PCR; TCRdb keeps in-frame clones, though not all of them. The top ten hold roughly 0.49% of the sample, which has about 44,000 clones, 92% seen once. Material: CD4+ T cells from peripheral blood mononuclear cells, obtained in the third trimester of pregnancy. Receptor source: a female donor with multiple sclerosis, enrolled in a pregnancy study. Each CDR3 is given with its conserved first and last residue. The order of the fields is clone size, CDR3 length, V gene, J gene, D gene, CDR3 DNA, CDR3 protein. D genes are given only for firm matches. Expanded clones are given a class, and other clones once, few, many or no size at all.

once	14	TRBV11-2	TRBJ2-3	-	TGTGCCAGCAGCTTAGGAGGAAGGCCAGATACGCAGTATTTT	CASSLGGRPDTQYF
few	15	TRBV12-5	TRBJ1-1	-	TGTGCTAGTGGTGGGGCCGGGCTGGCAGACACTGAAGCTTTCTTT	CASGGAGLADTEAFF
few	13	TRBV5-1	TRBJ1-2	-	TGCGCCAGCAGTCTCGGGACACTGCTCGGCTACACCTTC	CASSLGTLLGYTF
once	16	TRBV7-9	TRBJ1-6	-	TGTGCCAGCAGCTTATCCGGGGGGCACTATAATTCACCCCTCCACTTT	CASSLSGGHYNSPLHF
-	15	TRBV5-1	TRBJ1-6	-	TGCGCCAGCAGCTTGACAGGTGGAGGGGCATCACCCCTCCACTTT	CASSLTGGGASPLHF
-	15	TRBV19	TRBJ2-7	-	TGTGCCAGTAGTATCCAACGGGTAGAAACCTACGAGCAGTACTTC	CASSIQRVETYEQYF
-	13	TRBV27	TRBJ1-2	TRBD1	TGTGCCAGCAGTTGGGACAGGGGGCATCGCTACACCTTC	CASSWDRGHRYTF
few	11	TRBV6-5	TRBJ1-1	TRBD1	TGTGCCACCCAGGGGGGCACTGAAGCTTTCTTT	CATQGGTEAFF
-	13	TRBV7-2	TRBJ1-5	-	TGTGCCAGCAGCTCGAGCCTCGTCCAGCCCCAGCATTTT	CASSSSLVQPQHF
-	13	TRBV6-1	TRBJ1-1	-	TGTGCCAGCAGTGGGCAGGGGCACACTGAAGCTTTCTTT	CASSGQGHTEAFF
-	15	TRBV4-3	TRBJ2-3	TRBD2	TGCGCCAGCGGGCAGAGCGGGAGGGCCGGGGATACGCAGTATTTT	CASGQSGRAGDTQYF
-	17	TRBV29-1	TRBJ2-3	TRBD2	TGCAGCGTCGGGGGCCCCTCTAGCGGGAGTTATGTAGATACGCAGTATTTT	CSVGGPSSGSYVDTQYF
-	14	TRBV5-1	TRBJ2-1	TRBD1	TGCGCCAGCAGCCCGGGACAGGTATACAATGAGCAGTTCTTC	CASSPGQVYNEQFF
once	12	TRBV6-6	TRBJ1-5	-	TGTGCCAGCACCTCGGGCAATCAGCCCCAGCATTTT	CASTSGNQPQHF
few	17	TRBV4-3	TRBJ2-3	-	TGCGCCAGCAGCCAAGAGATGGGAGGGGGGGCCACAGATACGCAGTATTTT	CASSQEMGGGATDTQYF
-	14	TRBV27	TRBJ1-1	-	TGTGCCAGCAGTCCGCCGGGCCTCCCGAGGGAGGCTTTCTTT	CASSPPGLPREAFF
-	16	TRBV7-2	TRBJ2-2	TRBD2	TGTGCCAGCAGCTATAAGAGCGGGAAAGGAACCGGGGAGCTGTTTTTT	CASSYKSGKGTGELFF
-	16	TRBV18	TRBJ1-5	TRBD1	TGTGCCAGCTCACCAATCGGACAGGCAGGGCTACAGCCCCAGCATTTT	CASSPIGQAGLQPQHF
-	16	TRBV4-1	TRBJ1-4	-	TGCGCCAGCAGCCAAGTTTTTGGAGGAACTAATGAAAAACTGTTTTTT	CASSQVFGGTNEKLFF
-	14	TRBV6-5	TRBJ2-7	-	TGTGCCAGCAGTTACTCCTCTAGCGACTACGAGCAGTACTTC	CASSYSSSDYEQYF
-	14	TRBV5-1	TRBJ2-5	-	TGCGCCAGCAGCTTGGGGGACAAGCAAGAGACCCAGTACTTC	CASSLGDKQETQYF
-	17	TRBV7-2	TRBJ2-3	TRBD2	TGTGCCAGCAGCCCACTGGTGAGCGGGAGCAGCACAGATACGCAGTATTTT	CASSPLVSGSSTDTQYF
-	15	TRBV11-2	TRBJ1-2	TRBD1	TGTGCCAGCAGCGGAGCAGGGGGCCGGGGGTATGGCTACACCTTC	CASSGAGGRGYGYTF
-	16	TRBV19	TRBJ2-3	TRBD1	TGTGCCAGTAGACGTCCCGGGACAGGAGAGACAGATACGCAGTATTTT	CASRRPGTGETDTQYF
-	18	TRBV27	TRBJ2-2	-	TGTGCCAGCAGCCCAACCTTGACTAGAGGAAGACACACCGGGGAGCTGTTTTTT	CASSPTLTRGRHTGELFF
few	16	TRBV7-9	TRBJ1-2	TRBD1	TGTGCCAGCAGCCAAGGGACAGGGTTTACAGACTATGGCTACACCTTC	CASSQGTGFTDYGYTF
-	18	TRBV28	TRBJ2-6	TRBD1	TGTGCCAGCAGTTTATGGGGACAGGGGGGCTCTGGGGCCAACGTCCTGACTTTC	CASSLWGQGGSGANVLTF
-	14	TRBV19	TRBJ2-7	TRBD2	TGTGCCAGTAGCTGGACTAGCGGTTCCTACGAGCAGTACTTC	CASSWTSGSYEQYF
-	14	TRBV5-1	TRBJ2-7	TRBD1	TGCGCCAGCAGCTCCGGGACAGGCCTTTTGGGGCAGTACTTC	CASSSGTGLLGQYF
-	15	TRBV6-1	TRBJ2-7	TRBD2	TGTGCCAGCAGACTAGCGCCTGTTAGGGTCCACGAGCAGTACTTC	CASRLAPVRVHEQYF
-	17	TRBV4-2	TRBJ1-4	-	TGTGCCAGCAGCCAAGAGGCCCGGAGCGCAACTAATGAAAAACTGTTTTTT	CASSQEARSATNEKLFF
-	15	TRBV21-1	TRBJ2-7	-	TGTGCCAGCAGCACGCTGACAGGGGGCTACCACGAGCAGTACTTC	CASSTLTGGYHEQYF
-	12	TRBV28	TRBJ2-7	-	TGTGCCAGCAGATCGGACTACTACGAGCAGTACTTC	CASRSDYYEQYF
-	16	TRBV30	TRBJ2-1	-	TGTGCCTGGAGTGGAAGGCGGCTAAGCTCCTACAATGAGCAGTTCTTC	CAWSGRRLSSYNEQFF
-	12	TRBV7-8	TRBJ2-7	-	TGTGCCAGCAGCTCGACTACCTACGAGCAGTACTTC	CASSSTTYEQYF
-	19	TRBV10-3	TRBJ1-2	TRBD1	TGTGCCATCAGTGAGTCGATACCGCCAGGGACAGAAACTAACTATGGCTACACCTTC	CAISESIPPGTETNYGYTF